The 17 T cell receptor beta chains given below trace back to one sample, sequenced in a study of cytomegalovirus exposure and HLA in healthy donors. It was with 60 Vbeta and 13 Jbeta primers that the PCR ran. The repertoire was sequenced with immunoSEQ multiplex PCR; TCRdb's copy has only in-frame clones and lacks some. This repertoire shows 150,000 to 160,000 clones, about 80% found once; its top ten account for under 7.5%. Source material: PBMCs. These receptors originate from a woman aged 45 to 65 in good health and CMV-seropositive.

The rearrangement links TRBV9 to TRBJ2-3, with 11 bases aligning to TRBD2. There are 15 residues in the CDR3. V dropped 4 bases and J dropped 4; count of bases not matched to a gene: 5. Germline values: CDR1 SGDLS, CDR2 YYNGEE. CDR3 sequence: CASSISGGVSDTQYF. The CDR3, as DNA: TGTGCCAGCAGCATTAGCGGGGGGGTATCAGATACGCAGTATTTT. The full variable domain, with the rest looked up from reference TRBV9 and TRBJ2-3, is DSGVTQTPKHLITATGQRVTLRCSPRSGDLSVYWYQQSLDQGLQFLIQYYNGEERAKGNILERFSAQQFPDLHSELNLSSLELGDSALYFCASSISGGVSDTQYFGPGTRLTVL.

This clone was detected only a few times. The chain carries TRBV9 and TRBJ2-1, with D maybe TRBD2 (5 bases). The CDR3 is 13 residues long. Trimming cost V 4 bases and J 6 bases, with 11 bases left between them. From germline, CDR1 is SGDLS and CDR2 YYNGEE. CDR3 sequence (DNA): TGTGCCAGCAGCCTCCGGGGTCCCAATGAGCAGTTCTTC. Translating it yields CASSLRGPNEQFF.

The rearrangement joins TRBV29-1 to TRBJ1-3; perhaps TRBD1 as D (6 bases). The CDR3 is made up of 16 amino acids. V dropped 0 bases and J dropped 3 bases, with 15 bases sitting between them. Germline lookup yields CDR1 SQVTM and CDR2 ANQGSEA. The CDR3 DNA sequence: TGCAGCGTTGAAGATTTTGGGGGCGGTGATGGAAACACCATATATTTT. It yields the protein CSVEDFGGGDGNTIYF.

The genes are TRBV6-1 and TRBJ1-1; D gene unclear. The germline V gene encodes CDR1 MNHNS and CDR2 SASEGT. The CDR3 has 14 amino acids. Trimming left V 2 bases short and J 1 base short, with 8 bases between. CDR3 in DNA: TGTGCCAGCAGTGAAAATACAGCGAACACTGAAGCTTTCTTT. Its translation: CASSENTANTEAFF.

This chain uses TRBV2 with TRBJ2-1; D uncertain. The CDR3 contains 12 residues. Germline V gene data show CDR1 as SNHLY and CDR2 as FYNNEI. Trimming left V 7 bases short and J 9 bases short, with 13 bases between. The CDR3 is CASKGSRVEQFF. CDR3 DNA: TGTGCCAGCAAAGGAAGCCGGGTTGAGCAGTTCTTC.

This chain connects TRBV14 to TRBJ2-7; D perhaps matches TRBD1 (5 bases). The V end lost 2 bases, the J end lost 3 bases, and 11 bases lay between the germline ends. The CDR3 loop spans 14 amino acids. Germline CDR1 reads SGHDN; CDR2 reads FVKESK. CDR3 protein: CASSQQGPDYEQYF. The CDR3 nucleotides are TGTGCCAGCAGCCAACAGGGTCCGGACTACGAGCAGTACTTC.

The chain has TRBV29-1 and TRBJ2-1, with D possibly TRBD1 on 5 matching bases. Looked up from germline, CDR1 is SQVTM and CDR2 is ANQGSEA. Trimming left V 4 bases short and J 4 bases short, with 11 bases between. The CDR3 contains 13 residues. CDR3 region: CSVVEAGYNEQFF. DNA for the CDR3: TGCAGCGTTGTTGAGGCAGGGTACAATGAGCAGTTCTTC.

This chain connects TRBV10-2 to TRBJ1-1; D gene unclear. Trimming took off 7 bases at V and 1 base at J, with 16 bases between the two ends. The CDR3 contains 15 residues. Germline V CDR1 and CDR2: WSHSY, SAAADI. The CDR3 sequence: CASTPQMLPNTEAFF. CDR3 coding DNA: TGCGCCAGCACCCCCCAGATGTTGCCGAACACTGAAGCTTTCTTT.

The chain is built from TRBV30 and TRBJ2-1; 12 bases match TRBD2. CDR3 length: 15 amino acids. Germline assignment: CDR1 GTSNPN and CDR2 SVGIG (reference sequence). With V trimmed by 3 bases and J by 4 bases, 4 bases remained unmatched. The CDR3 sequence: CAWRLAGGSYNEQFF. The CDR3 bases are TGTGCCTGGAGGCTAGCGGGGGGGTCTTACAATGAGCAGTTCTTC.

This clone appeared once. The chain joins TRBV5-1 to TRBJ2-1; D is perhaps TRBD1 (5 bases). V lost 0 bases to trimming and J lost 4 bases, with 17 bases between them. The CDR3 consists of 17 residues. From germline, CDR1 is SGHRS and CDR2 YFSETQ. CDR3 sequence (DNA): TGCGCCAGCAGCTTGGTCCCGGCACAGGCCGCTTACAATGAGCAGTTCTTC. Its translation is CASSLVPAQAAYNEQFF.

The V and J genes are TRBV9 and TRBJ2-3; tentatively, D is TRBD2 (6 bases). V lost 7 bases, J lost 0 bases, and 15 bases lay in between. Germline-derived CDR1 and CDR2 are SGDLS and YYNGEE. The CDR3 length is 15 residues. CDR3 nucleotides: TGTGCCAGCTCAAGGGCGGGGACTAGCACAGATACGCAGTATTTT. This translates into CASSRAGTSTDTQYF. Based on the CDR3 plus reference TRBV9 and TRBJ2-3, the full variable domain is DSGVTQTPKHLITATGQRVTLRCSPRSGDLSVYWYQQSLDQGLQFLIQYYNGEERAKGNILERFSAQQFPDLHSELNLSSLELGDSALYFCASSRAGTSTDTQYFGPGTRLTVL.

The chain carries TRBV5-8 and TRBJ2-2, with 11 bases identical to TRBD1. J was trimmed by 7 bases and V by 3 bases; bases with no gene match: 5. CDR3 length equals 15 residues. Germline values: CDR1 SGHTS, CDR2 YDEGEE. The CDR3 reads CASSSGQGAGGELFF. Written as DNA, the CDR3 is TGTGCCAGCAGCTCTGGACAGGGGGCGGGCGGGGAGCTGTTTTTT.

The chain joins TRBV10-3 to TRBJ2-7; perhaps TRBD1 as D (6 bases). The CDR3 has 13 amino acids. V lost 10 bases to trimming and J lost 2 bases, with 15 bases between them. Germline V gene data show CDR1 as ENHRY and CDR2 as SYGVKD. CDR3 coding DNA: TGTGCCACCAAGAGAGAGGGGGCCTACGAGCAGTACTTC. This codes for CATKREGAYEQYF.

This clone was recorded once. The chain recombines TRBV10-2 with TRBJ2-7; 10 bases agree with TRBD1. V dropped 10 bases and J dropped 5; count of bases not matched to a gene: 8. Germline CDR1 WSHSY, CDR2 SAAADI. This CDR3 is 13 amino acids long. CDR3 amino acids: CATSTGGPNEQYF. The CDR3 DNA reads as TGCGCCACCTCGACAGGGGGCCCCAACGAGCAGTACTTC.

This clone was detected a few times. CDR3 sequence reads: CSVSQVSIEAFF. CDR3 DNA sequence: TGCAGCGTTTCTCAGGTGTCGATTGAAGCTTTCTTT. The V call is TRBV29-1, the J call TRBJ1-1; no firm D call. Germline V gene lookup returns CDR1 SQVTM and CDR2 ANQGSEA. This CDR3 comprises 12 residues. V was trimmed by 5 bases and J by 7 bases, leaving 14 bases between them.

CDR3 region: CARTRGESGANVLTF. In DNA, the CDR3 is TGTGCCAGGACACGGGGGGAATCTGGGGCCAACGTCCTGACTTTC. The J gene is TRBJ2-6, the V gene TRBV6-1, with 7 bases fitting TRBD2. This CDR3 contains 15 residues. Germline trimming cut 9 bases from V and 1 base from J; bases unmatched to any gene: 6. The germline gives CDR1 MNHNS, CDR2 SASEGT.

CDR3 region: CASSREGTGVGTEAFF. The DNA for the CDR3 is TGCGCCAGCAGCAGAGAAGGGACAGGGGTTGGGACTGAAGCTTTCTTT. J is TRBJ1-1 and V is TRBV5-1, with 10 bases fitting TRBD1. There are 16 residues in the CDR3. V dropped 4 bases and J dropped 5; count of bases not matched to a gene: 11. In germline, CDR1 is SGHRS, CDR2 YFSETQ.